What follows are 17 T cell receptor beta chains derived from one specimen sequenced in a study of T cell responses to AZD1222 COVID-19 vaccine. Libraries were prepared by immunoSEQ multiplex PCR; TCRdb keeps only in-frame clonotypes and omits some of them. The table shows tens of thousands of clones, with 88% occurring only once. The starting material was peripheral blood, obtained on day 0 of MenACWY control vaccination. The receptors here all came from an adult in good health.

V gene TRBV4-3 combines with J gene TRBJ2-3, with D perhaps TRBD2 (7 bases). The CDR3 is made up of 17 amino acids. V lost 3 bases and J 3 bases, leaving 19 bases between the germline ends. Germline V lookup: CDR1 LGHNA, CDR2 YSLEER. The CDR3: CASSHQFGGATTDTQYF. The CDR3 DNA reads TGCGCCAGCAGCCACCAGTTTGGGGGGGCGACTACAGATACGCAGTATTTT.

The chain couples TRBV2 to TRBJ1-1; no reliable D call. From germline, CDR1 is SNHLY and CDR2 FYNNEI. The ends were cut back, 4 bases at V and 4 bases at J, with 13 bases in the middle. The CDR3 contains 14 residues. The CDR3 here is CASSGPLEGTEAFF. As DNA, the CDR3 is TGTGCCAGCAGTGGGCCCTTAGAGGGCACTGAAGCTTTCTTT. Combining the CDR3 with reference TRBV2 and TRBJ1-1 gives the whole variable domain EPEVTQTPSHQVTQMGQEVILRCVPISNHLYFYWYRQILGQKVEFLVSFYNNEISEKSEIFDDQFSVERPDGSNFTLKIRSTKLEDSAMYFCASSGPLEGTEAFFGQGTRLTVV.

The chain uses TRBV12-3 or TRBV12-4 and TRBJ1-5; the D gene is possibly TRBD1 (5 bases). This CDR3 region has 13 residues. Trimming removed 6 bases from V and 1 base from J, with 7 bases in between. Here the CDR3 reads CASSRDSNQPQHF. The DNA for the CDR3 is TGTGCCAGCAGCAGGGACAGCAATCAGCCCCAGCATTTT.

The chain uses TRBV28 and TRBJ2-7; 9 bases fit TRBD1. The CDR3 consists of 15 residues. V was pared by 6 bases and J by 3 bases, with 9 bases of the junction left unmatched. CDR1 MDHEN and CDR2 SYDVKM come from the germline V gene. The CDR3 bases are TGTGCCAGCAGGCCCCCGGGACAGGGTCACTACGAGCAGTACTTC. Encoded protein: CASRPPGQGHYEQYF.

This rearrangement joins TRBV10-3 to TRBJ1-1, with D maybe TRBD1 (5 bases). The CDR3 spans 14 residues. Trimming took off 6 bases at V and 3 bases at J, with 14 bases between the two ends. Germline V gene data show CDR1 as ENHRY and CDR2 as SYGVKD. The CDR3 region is CAIRFRTGDTEAFF. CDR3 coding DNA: TGTGCCATCAGATTTCGGACGGGGGACACTGAAGCTTTCTTT.

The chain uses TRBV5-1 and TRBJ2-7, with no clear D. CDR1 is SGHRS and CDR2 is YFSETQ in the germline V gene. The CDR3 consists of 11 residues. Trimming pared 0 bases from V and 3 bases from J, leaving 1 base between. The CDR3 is CASSLGYEQYF. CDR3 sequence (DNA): TGCGCCAGCAGCTTGGGCTACGAGCAGTACTTC.

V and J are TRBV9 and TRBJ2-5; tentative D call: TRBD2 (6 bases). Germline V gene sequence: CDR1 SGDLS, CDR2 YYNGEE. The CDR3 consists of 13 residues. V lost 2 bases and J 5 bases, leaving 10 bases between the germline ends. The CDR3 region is CASSVGGRETQYF. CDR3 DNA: TGTGCCAGCAGCGTTGGAGGGAGGGAGACCCAGTACTTC. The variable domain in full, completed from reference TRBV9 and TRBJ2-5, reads DSGVTQTPKHLITATGQRVTLRCSPRSGDLSVYWYQQSLDQGLQFLIQYYNGEERAKGNILERFSAQQFPDLHSELNLSSLELGDSALYFCASSVGGRETQYFGPGTRLLVL.

CDR3 sequence reads: CASSMGLDTGELFF. In DNA form, the CDR3 reads TGTGCCAGCAGCATGGGCCTGGACACCGGGGAGCTGTTTTTT. The chain recombines TRBV7-9 with TRBJ2-2; D unresolved. V lost 5 bases to trimming and J lost 3 bases, with 10 bases between them. Germline V gene data show CDR1 as SEHNR and CDR2 as FQNEAQ (reference sequence). The CDR3 sequence is 14 residues long.

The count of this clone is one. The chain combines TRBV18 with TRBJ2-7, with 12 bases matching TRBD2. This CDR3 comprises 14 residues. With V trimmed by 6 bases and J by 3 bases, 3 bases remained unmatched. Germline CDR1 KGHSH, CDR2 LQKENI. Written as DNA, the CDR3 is TGTGCCAGCTCCCAGACTAGCGGGAGCTACGAGCAGTACTTC. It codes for CASSQTSGSYEQYF.

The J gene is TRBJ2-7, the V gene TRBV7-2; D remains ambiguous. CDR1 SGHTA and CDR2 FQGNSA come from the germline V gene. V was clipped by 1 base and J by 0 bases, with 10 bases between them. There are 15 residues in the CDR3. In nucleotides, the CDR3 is TGTGCCAGCAGCTTAGATCTGTACTCCTCCTACGAGCAGTACTTC. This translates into CASSLDLYSSYEQYF.

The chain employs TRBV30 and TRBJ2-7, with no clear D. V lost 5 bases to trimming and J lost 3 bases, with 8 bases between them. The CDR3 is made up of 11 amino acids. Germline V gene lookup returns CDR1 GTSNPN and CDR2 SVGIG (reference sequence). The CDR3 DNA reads TGTGCCTGGGGAGATCGCTACGAGCAGTACTTC. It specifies CAWGDRYEQYF.

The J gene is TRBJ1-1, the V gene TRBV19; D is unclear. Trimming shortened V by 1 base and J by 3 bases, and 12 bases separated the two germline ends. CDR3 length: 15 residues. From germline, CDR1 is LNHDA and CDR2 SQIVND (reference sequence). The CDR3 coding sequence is TGTGCCAGTAGTATAGTTGGATCTCAGGACACTGAAGCTTTCTTT. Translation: CASSIVGSQDTEAFF. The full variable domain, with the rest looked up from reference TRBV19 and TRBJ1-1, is DGGITQSPKYLFRKEGQNVTLSCEQNLNHDAMYWYRQDPGQGLRLIYYSQIVNDFQKGDIAEGYSVSREKKESFPLTVTSAQKNPTAFYLCASSIVGSQDTEAFFGQGTRLTVV.

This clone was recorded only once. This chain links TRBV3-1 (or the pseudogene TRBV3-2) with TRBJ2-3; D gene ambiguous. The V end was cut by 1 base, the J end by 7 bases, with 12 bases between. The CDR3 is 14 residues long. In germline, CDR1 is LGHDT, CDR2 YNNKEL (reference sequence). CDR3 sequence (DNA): TGTGCCAGCAGCCAAGGTATAGCACTACATACGCAGTATTTT. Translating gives CASSQGIALHTQYF.

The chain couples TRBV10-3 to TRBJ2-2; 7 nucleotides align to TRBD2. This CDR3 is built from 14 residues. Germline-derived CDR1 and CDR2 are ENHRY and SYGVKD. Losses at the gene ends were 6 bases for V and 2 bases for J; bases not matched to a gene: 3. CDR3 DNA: TGTGCCATCAGGGGGACTACTAACACCGGGGAGCTGTTTTTT. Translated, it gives CAIRGTTNTGELFF.

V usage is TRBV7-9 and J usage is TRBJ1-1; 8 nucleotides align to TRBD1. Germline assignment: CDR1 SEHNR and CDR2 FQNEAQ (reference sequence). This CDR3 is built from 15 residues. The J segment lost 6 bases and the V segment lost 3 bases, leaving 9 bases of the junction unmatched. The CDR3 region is CASSFQGASGSEAFF. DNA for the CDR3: TGTGCCAGCAGCTTTCAGGGGGCAAGCGGGTCTGAAGCTTTCTTT.

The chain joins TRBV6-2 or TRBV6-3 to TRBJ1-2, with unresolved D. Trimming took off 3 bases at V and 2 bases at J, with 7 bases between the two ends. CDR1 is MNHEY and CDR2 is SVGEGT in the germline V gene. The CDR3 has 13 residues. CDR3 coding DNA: TGTGCCAGCAGTTATTTCAGAAACTATGGCTACACCTTC. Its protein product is CASSYFRNYGYTF.

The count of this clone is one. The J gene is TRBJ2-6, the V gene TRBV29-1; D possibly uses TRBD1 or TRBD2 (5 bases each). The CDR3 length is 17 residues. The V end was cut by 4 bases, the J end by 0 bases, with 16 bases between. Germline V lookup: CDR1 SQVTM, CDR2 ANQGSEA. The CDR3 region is CSVVSRGLSSGANVLTF. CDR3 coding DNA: TGCAGCGTTGTCAGTCGGGGCCTATCCTCTGGGGCCAACGTCCTGACTTTC.